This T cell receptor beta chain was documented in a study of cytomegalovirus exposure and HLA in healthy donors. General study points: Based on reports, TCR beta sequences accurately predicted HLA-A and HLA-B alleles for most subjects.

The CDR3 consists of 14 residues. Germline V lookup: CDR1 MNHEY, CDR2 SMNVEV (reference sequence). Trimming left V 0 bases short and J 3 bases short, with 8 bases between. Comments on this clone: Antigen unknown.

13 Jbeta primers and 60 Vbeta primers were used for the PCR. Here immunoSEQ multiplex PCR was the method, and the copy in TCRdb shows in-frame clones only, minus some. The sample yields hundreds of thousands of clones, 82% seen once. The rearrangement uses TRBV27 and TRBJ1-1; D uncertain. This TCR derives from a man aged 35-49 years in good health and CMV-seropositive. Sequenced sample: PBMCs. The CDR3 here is CASSLSEVHTEAFF. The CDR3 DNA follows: TGTGCCAGCAGTTTATCGGAGGTCCACACTGAAGCTTTCTTT.